What follows describes a single T cell receptor beta chain. What it binds is unknown. The sample comes from a study of CD8+CD57+ T cells in acquired aplastic anemia. The wider study: The study obtained an average of roughly 2.9 ug of DNA from sorted CD4+ and CD8+ cells. CD4+ reads averaged approximately 11 million in healthy donors.

Profiling that covered TCR beta VDJ and CDR3 relied on genomic DNA as its template. TCRdb independently ran MiXCR on the reads; one entry per CDR3 protein. This table has 190,000 or so distinct CDR3 sequences, over 55% appearing once. Study conclusions and caveats: Between patients and controls, approximately 29 CD8+ CDR3 sequences were found in common. Significant differences in CD8+ Simpson's diversity were not observed between patients and controls.

Germline assignment: CDR1 KGHSH and CDR2 LQKENI. V was trimmed by 0 bases and J by 5 bases, leaving 7 bases between them. The CDR3 sequence is 13 residues long. Sequences were obtained from sorted CD4+, CD8+, or CD8+CD57+ T cells (not recorded which) from PBMCs. V is TRBV18 and J is TRBJ2-5; no reliable D call. The source of this sequence is a human donor in good health. The chain's CDR3 is CASSPPPRETQYF. The DNA for the CDR3 is TGTGCCAGCTCACCACCGCCTAGGGAGACCCAGTACTTC.